This T cell receptor beta chain was recorded in a study of memory CD4+ T cells and cytomegalovirus serostatus (dated by TCRdb to the late 2010s). About the study as a whole: The cohort included approximately 35 healthy adults from Belgium, of whom 9 were CMV seropositive and 24 were CMV seronegative. The study sequenced CD4+ memory TCRbeta repertoires of a Belgian cohort with known cytomegalovirus serostatus to replicate a published TCR-based CMV serostatus classifier. Overall results and qualifications from the work: Of around 150 previously reported CMV-associated TCRbeta sequences, 67 appeared in the CD4+ memory repertoires, each in one to five individuals. The results were interpreted as suggesting that the CMV-associated TCR signature is largely present in the CD4+ memory repertoire. On the Belgian cohort, the classifier built on the original framework reached a median bootstrapped AUC of 0.95, with a 95% CI of 0.76-1.00. CMV serostatus prediction reached a median bootstrapped AUC of about 0.94 with the original framework and 0.91 with a US-trained random forest. Only CD4+CD45RO+ memory cells were sequenced, in contrast to the original study, in which naive and memory CD4+ and CD8+ populations were covered.

The junction shows trimming of 3 bases on V and 5 bases on J, and the gene matches do not reach 7 bases of it. According to the germline V gene, CDR1 reads SGHRS and CDR2 reads YFSETQ. The CDR3, from cysteine to phenylalanine, totals 15 residues. The sequence is cut down to CDR3 DNA, 45 bases in frame from base 1. Genomic DNA was extracted from sorted cells with the Quick-DNA Microprep Kit. TCRbeta DNA was amplified with the immunoSEQ hsTCRbeta kit following the manufacturer's protocol. TCRbeta libraries were sequenced on an Illumina MiSeq instrument. As for the original processing: Following removal of out-of-frame sequences, approximately 2.1 million distinct TCRbeta sequences were retained, with an average of about 70,000 per individual. Each individual was scored by the count of roughly 160 previously reported CMV-associated TCRbeta sequences and the total productive distinct TCRbeta count. A beta-binomial model was reimplemented in Python, and random forests from scikit-learn, run with default parameters, were trained on data from the US cohort. Classifier performance on the Belgian cohort was reported as the median AUC with percentile confidence intervals calculated over 10,000 bootstrap iterations. This immuneACCESS table, as held by TCRdb, lists in-frame sequences with V and J called but not all clones. Of the missing ones, under half trace to an unresolved V gene in checked studies; the others have no known cause. V, J and clone size reflect that table, while D and trimming were determined from the DNA. For this sample the table gives tens of thousands of clones, of which under 90% were detected only once. The top ten clones comprise approximately 0.5% of the sample.

A FACSAria II was used to sort memory CD4+ T cells, defined as single viable CD3+CD4+CD8-CD45RO+ cells. CMV serostatus was determined using a Roche Elecsys assay that detects serum IgG against CMV pp150, pp28, p38 and p52. Once the samples were thawed, total CD4+ T cells were enriched through positive selection using CD4 magnetic microbeads. Samples originated from another study that specifically interrogated the CD4+ T cell memory repertoire. Peripheral blood mononuclear cells were isolated and cryopreserved according to standard operating procedures, and serum was kept at -80 degrees C. Staining used CD3-PerCP (BW264/56), CD4-APC (RPA-T4), CD45RO-PE (UCHT1) and CD8-Pacific Orange (3B5) antibodies, with Sytox blue excluding non-viable cells. Remarks on this clone: It lacks a known antigen. Per-base qualities were not stored, and no clone one base away is much larger.

Specimen: memory CD4+ T cells from blood. The sequence came from an adult in good health and CMV-seronegative. Some clones in this sample may be carry-over from other donors' samples. The chain is assembled from TRBV5-1 and TRBJ2-7, and 11 bases in between align with TRBD2. The DNA reads TGCGCCAGCAGCTCATTAGCGGGAGGGGTAAACGAGCAGTACTTC. The encoded protein is CASSSLAGGVNEQYF.